The rows below give T cell receptor beta chains drawn from one sample of a study of naive and memory T cell subsets. TCRdb reprocessed the UMI-ligation and nested PCR reads via MiXCR and lists one record per CDR3 protein. The sample lists about 85,000 distinct CDR3 sequences, 13% occurring once. What was sequenced was central memory CD4+ T cells from blood. All receptors come from a human donor in good health. Each CDR3 is given with its conserved first and last residue.

V gene	J gene	CDR3 protein
TRBV5-5	TRBJ1-1	CASSAGDRETAFF
TRBV28	TRBJ2-7	CASSLSTGVPYEQYF
TRBV27	TRBJ2-3	CASSLWVLSSTDTQYF
TRBV5-1	TRBJ2-1	CASSLGLLAGINNEQFF
TRBV7-2	TRBJ2-3	CASSLRVDTQYF
TRBV7-8	TRBJ2-7	CASSLRSSGSLVEQYF
TRBV10-1	TRBJ2-3	CASSESPGSMGQYF
TRBV29-1	TRBJ2-5	CSVDQGGGETQYF
TRBV19	TRBJ1-1	CASSSEGTGLNTEAFF
TRBV7-9	TRBJ1-1	CASSLATQGRGEAFF
TRBV9	TRBJ2-3	CASSATDRGDTQYF
TRBV20-1	TRBJ2-2	CSASWVLAGGTGELFF
TRBV5-4	TRBJ2-3	CASSPDGGGTDTQYF
TRBV30	TRBJ2-1	CAWSVRDYPFF
TRBV4-1	TRBJ2-5	CASSQAGDRYQETQYF
TRBV12-3/TRBV12-4	TRBJ2-7	CASSAGQGRSYEQYF
TRBV6-5	TRBJ1-1	CASRIKGGWGSEAFF
TRBV6-2/TRBV6-3	TRBJ2-3	CASTDTSGRTDTQYF
TRBV7-2	TRBJ1-2	CASSHRDRDGYTF
TRBV7-2	TRBJ2-1	CASTMTGDEQFF
TRBV29-1	TRBJ1-1	CSVDRLQTAEAFF
TRBV20-1	TRBJ2-3	CSAREQVEVGDTQYF
TRBV11-3	TRBJ2-1	CASSLESGDFSNEQFF
TRBV29-1	TRBJ2-1	CSVTRTGSYNEQFF